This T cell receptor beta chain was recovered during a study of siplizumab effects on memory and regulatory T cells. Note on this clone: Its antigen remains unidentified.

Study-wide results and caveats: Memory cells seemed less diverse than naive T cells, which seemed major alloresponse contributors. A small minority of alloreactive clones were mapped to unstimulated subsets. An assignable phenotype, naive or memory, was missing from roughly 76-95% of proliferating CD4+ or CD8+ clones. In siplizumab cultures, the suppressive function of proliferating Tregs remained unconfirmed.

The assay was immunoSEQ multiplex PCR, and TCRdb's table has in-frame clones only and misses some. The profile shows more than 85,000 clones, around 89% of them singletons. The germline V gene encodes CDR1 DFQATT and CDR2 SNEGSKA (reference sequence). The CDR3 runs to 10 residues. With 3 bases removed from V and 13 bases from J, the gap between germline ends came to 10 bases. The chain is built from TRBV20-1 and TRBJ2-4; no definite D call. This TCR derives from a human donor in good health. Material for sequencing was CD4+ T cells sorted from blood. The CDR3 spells CSASDHSQYF. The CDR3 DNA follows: TGCAGTGCTAGTGATCACTCCCAGTACTTC.